What follows is one TCR beta chain and its context. Its antigen is still unknown. The V end was cut by 0 bases, the J end by 7 bases, with 11 bases between. The CDR3 is made up of 14 amino acids. Per the germline V gene, CDR1 is SGHRS and CDR2 is YFSETQ. Repertoires were generated with immunoSEQ multiplex PCR, while TCRdb's copy carries only in-frame clones and drops some. The sample includes tens of thousands of clones, 80% seen only once; the top ten take more than 0.85%. The entry originates in a study of T cells in narcolepsy. Broader study findings: HCRT-specific and TRIB2-specific autoreactive clonotypes appeared among same-patient CSF and blood CD4+ clonotypes.

The TCR was taken from a human donor in good health. Sequencing was done on a sample of memory (CD45RA-) CD4+ T cells from blood. This chain connects TRBV5-1 to TRBJ2-1, with a weak D call TRBD2 (5 bases). The CDR3 DNA reads as TGCGCCAGCAGCTTGGGCGGTAGCGTAAATGAGCAGTTCTTC. It is translated as CASSLGGSVNEQFF.